This passage covers 5 T cell receptor beta chains from one sample sequenced in a study of cytomegalovirus exposure and HLA in healthy donors. PCR used 60 Vbeta primers and 13 Jbeta primers. The table came from immunoSEQ multiplex PCR; TCRdb's copy has only in-frame clones and leaves some out. The sample consists of 95,000 to 150,000 clones, approximately 80% of them appearing once. The sample comprised PBMCs. All receptors come from a young man in good health and CMV-seropositive.

This clone appeared a few times. CDR3 sequence reads: CAQIGLVAKNIQYF. The CDR3 DNA follows: TGCGCCCAGATTGGTCTCGTAGCCAAAAACATTCAGTACTTC. The chain employs TRBV10-1 and TRBJ2-4, with D uncertain. The CDR3 covers 14 residues. The germline V gene encodes CDR1 WNHNN and CDR2 SYGVQD (reference sequence). V was shortened by 11 bases and J by 0 bases, with 14 bases between the two germline ends.

A single count supports this clone. This rearrangement joins TRBV11-3 to TRBJ1-1, with D possibly matching TRBD1 (6 bases). From germline, CDR1 is SGHNT and CDR2 YENEEA. The V and J ends lost 5 bases and 4 bases respectively, with 11 bases between them. The CDR3 runs to 13 residues. The CDR3 sequence: CASSRGATTEAFF. DNA for the CDR3: TGTGCCAGCAGCCGGGGGGCGACCACTGAAGCTTTCTTT.

The chain couples TRBV7-2 to TRBJ1-1, with TRBD1 identical over 8 bases. The CDR3 consists of 12 residues. V was clipped by 6 bases and J by 6 bases; unmatched bases: 3. Germline CDR1 SGHTA, CDR2 FQGNSA. The DNA of the CDR3 is TGTGCCAGCAGTTTACAGGGGGCTGAAGCTTTCTTT. This encodes CASSLQGAEAFF.

This clone was picked up one time. This rearrangement joins TRBV9 to TRBJ1-2, with D tentatively TRBD1 (5 bases). The germline V gene encodes CDR1 SGDLS and CDR2 YYNGEE. Trimming removed 7 bases from V and 10 bases from J, with 20 bases in between. This CDR3 spans 13 amino acids. CDR3 in DNA: TGTGCCAGCCTCGGGGACTCAACGGGGGTCTACACCTTC. Its translation: CASLGDSTGVYTF.

This rearrangement joins TRBV6-1 to TRBJ2-7; tentative D call: TRBD1 (6 bases). Germline values: CDR1 MNHNS, CDR2 SASEGT. V was trimmed by 6 bases and J by 1 base, leaving 13 bases between them. The CDR3 spans 14 residues. The CDR3 loop is CASSFQGHSYEQYF. The CDR3 DNA follows: TGTGCCAGCAGCTTCCAGGGGCATTCCTACGAGCAGTACTTC.